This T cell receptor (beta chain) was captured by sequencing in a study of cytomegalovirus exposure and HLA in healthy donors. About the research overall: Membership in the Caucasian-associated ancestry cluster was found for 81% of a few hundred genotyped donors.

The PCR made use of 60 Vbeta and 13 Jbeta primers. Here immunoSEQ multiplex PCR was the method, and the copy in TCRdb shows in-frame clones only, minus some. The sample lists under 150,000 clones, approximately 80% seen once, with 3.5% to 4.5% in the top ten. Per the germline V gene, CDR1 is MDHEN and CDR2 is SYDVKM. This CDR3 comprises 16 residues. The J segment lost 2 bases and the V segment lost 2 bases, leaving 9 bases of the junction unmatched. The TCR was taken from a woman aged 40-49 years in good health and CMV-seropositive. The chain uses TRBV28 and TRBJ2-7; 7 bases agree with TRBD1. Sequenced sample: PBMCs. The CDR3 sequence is CASSLQPYRGTYEQYF. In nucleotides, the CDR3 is TGTGCCAGCAGTTTACAACCCTACAGGGGTACCTACGAGCAGTACTTC.